The clone carrying this T cell receptor (beta chain) was counted between two and nine times. Its antigen is currently unknown. These data are taken from a study of early T cells in non-severe SARS-CoV-2 infection. In the study overall: The sequenced material was bulk RNA from unsorted whole blood, and its chains were unpaired. General study results and limits: A preference for anti-spike CD8 responses marked VDJdb matching, which missed private and CD4 specificities.

Researchers attached unique molecular identifiers to individual cDNA molecules. MiXCR was run by TCRdb on the 5' RACE reads, yielding one entry per CDR3 protein. The sample includes about 58,000 distinct CDR3 sequences, about an eighth of them seen just once. Unmatched junction bases numbered 15, after V lost 8 bases and J lost 2 bases. The CDR3 runs 18 residues. Per germline, CDR1 KGHSH and CDR2 LQKENI. The specimen sequenced was whole blood. The receptor comes from an adult who was a healthcare worker with PCR-confirmed SARS-CoV-2 infection or an uninfected control (not recorded which). This chain connects TRBV18 to TRBJ2-6, with 7 bases lining up with TRBD1. The CDR3 reads CASARQGAAGTGANVLTF. CDR3 nucleotides: TGTGCCAGCGCCAGACAGGGTGCTGCCGGAACTGGGGCCAACGTCCTGACTTTC.